The count of the clone carrying this T cell receptor (beta chain) is one. Those enrolled, adults aged about 18 to 95 years, came from about two dozen US areas. Each recovered donor of Cohort 3 presented with two negative PCRs, clearance, or symptom resolution. This entry is derived from a study of blood T cell repertoires in COVID-19. At the level of the study: In each case, the material was cDNA or gDNA derived from T cells, B-cell-depleted T cells, or PBMCs.

Authors' processing steps: Amplifying reference gene primers gave estimates of nucleated cell counts. Using immunoSEQ multiplex PCR, the repertoire was profiled, and TCRdb retains in-frame clones only, with some absent. The V and J calls and clone size were taken over from that table, and D and trimming were inferred from the DNA. The sample records roughly 200,000 clones, about nine tenths being singletons. This CDR3 region has 13 residues. Trimming took 3 bases from V and 7 from J, leaving 12 bases between them. Per the germline V gene, CDR1 is MNHNS and CDR2 is SASEGT. The rearrangement links TRBV6-1 to TRBJ1-2; D gene uncertain. The sequence derives from a woman under 40 who had recovered from COVID-19. Sample: PBMCs or T cells enriched from blood (not recorded which). The CDR3 is CASSEWRDLGYTF. Written as DNA, the CDR3 is TGTGCCAGCAGTGAGTGGAGGGATCTTGGCTACACCTTC.